The 14 T cell receptor beta chains given below trace back to one sample, sequenced in a study of PD-1 blockade in classical Hodgkin lymphoma. Here immunoSEQ multiplex PCR was the method, and the copy in TCRdb shows in-frame clones only, minus some. The sample includes 25,000 to 30,000 clones, 78% of them seen just once. Every one of the patients relapsed after autologous stem cell transplantation (brentuximab vedotin exposure was variable). The sample consisted of peripheral blood mononuclear cells (PBMCs), taken before the second cycle of nivolumab. The receptors were sampled from a human donor with classical Hodgkin lymphoma.

The chain couples TRBV30 to TRBJ1-4, with D unclear. Germline V gives CDR1 GTSNPN, CDR2 SVGIG (reference sequence). The CDR3 has 11 residues. Trimming shortened V by 2 bases and J by 8 bases, and 6 bases separated the two germline ends. CDR3 sequence: CAWSRGEKLFF. CDR3 DNA: TGTGCCTGGAGTCGGGGAGAAAAACTGTTTTTT. Variable domain in full (rest from reference TRBV30 and TRBJ1-4): SQTIHQWPATLVQPVGSPLSLECTVEGTSNPNLYWYRQAAGRGLQLLFYSVGIGQISSEVPQNLSASRPQDRQFILSSKKLLLSDSGFYLCAWSRGEKLFFGSGTQLSVL.

CDR3 loop: CASSPQQGAPEQYF. CDR3 DNA sequence: TGCGCCAGCAGCCCTCAACAGGGGGCGCCTGAGCAGTACTTC. The V gene is TRBV4-3, the J gene TRBJ2-7, with TRBD1 matching over 9 bases. The CDR3 sequence is 14 residues long. Losses at the gene ends were 4 bases for V and 7 bases for J; bases not matched to a gene: 8. Germline values: CDR1 LGHNA, CDR2 YSLEER.

J is TRBJ1-2 and V is TRBV7-2, with D hard to call. Germline CDR1 and CDR2: SGHTA and FQGNSA. The CDR3 spans 13 residues. V dropped 3 bases and J dropped 5 bases, with 10 bases sitting between them. CDR3 amino acids: CASSFDIQYGYTF. DNA for the CDR3: TGTGCCAGCAGCTTTGACATCCAGTATGGCTACACCTTC.

The chain employs TRBV7-2 and TRBJ2-5; D is perhaps TRBD1 (5 bases). The V gene's germline CDR1 is SGHTA and CDR2 FQGNSA. Trimming took off 5 bases at V and 5 bases at J, with 15 bases between the two ends. The CDR3 extends over 14 amino acids. CDR3 protein: CASSPNFKGETQYF. The DNA for the CDR3 is TGTGCCAGCAGCCCAAATTTTAAGGGGGAGACCCAGTACTTC.

The V call is TRBV5-1, the J call TRBJ2-2; the D gene is possibly TRBD2 (5 bases). V was cut by 4 bases and J by 6 bases, with 16 bases left in between. This CDR3 contains 15 residues. Germline CDR1 reads SGHRS; CDR2 reads YFSETQ. The CDR3 bases are TGCGCCAGCAGCGCTGGTTCGGGGAGCTCCGGGGAGCTGTTTTTT. Protein product: CASSAGSGSSGELFF.

The chain links TRBV6-1 to TRBJ1-5; TRBD1 matches 8 bases. V gave up 4 bases and J gave up 5 bases; unmatched junction bases: 7. Germline V gene data show CDR1 as MNHNS and CDR2 as SASEGT. CDR3 length: 15 residues. CDR3 sequence reads: CASSVDRVRDQPQHF. CDR3 sequence (DNA): TGTGCCAGCAGTGTGGACAGGGTAAGGGATCAGCCCCAGCATTTT.

The chain employs TRBV5-4 and TRBJ2-7, with D perhaps TRBD1 or TRBD2 (5 bases each). The germline CDR1 and CDR2 sequences are SGHNT and YYREEE (reference sequence). V lost 2 bases and J 5 bases, leaving 11 bases between the germline ends. There are 13 residues in the CDR3. The CDR3 protein is CASSFSRDHEQYF. CDR3 in DNA: TGTGCCAGCAGCTTTTCCAGGGACCACGAGCAGTACTTC.

This clone was detected only once. The J gene is TRBJ1-5, the V gene TRBV23-1, with D hard to call. TRBV23-1 is an ORF for which the function is uncertain. Trimming cost V 0 bases and J 0 bases, with 15 bases left between them. This CDR3 region has 18 residues. CDR3 bases: TGCGCCAGCAGTCAATCAGACGGGTCATCTTATAGCAATCAGCCCCAGCATTTT. Encoded protein: CASSQSDGSSYSNQPQHF.

A note on this clone: An end of the junction differs from the germline gene, which may be a read error. The V and J genes are TRBV2 and TRBJ2-2; D unclear. The germline V gene has CDR1 SNHLY and CDR2 FYNNEI. This CDR3 spans 17 amino acids. This CDR3 reads CASSPPGGPQNAGELFF. The CDR3 bases are TGTGCCAGCAGTCCCCCGGGTGGACCCCAGAACGCCGGGGAGCTGTTTTTT.

The chain links TRBV6-6 to TRBJ1-3; a possible D gene is TRBD1 (6 bases). The V end lost 2 bases, the J end lost 3 bases, and 11 bases lay between the germline ends. The CDR3 runs to 15 residues. In germline, CDR1 is MNHNY, CDR2 SVGAGI (reference sequence). This CDR3 reads CASSYAGAGGNTIYF. CDR3 nucleotide sequence: TGTGCCAGCAGTTACGCGGGGGCTGGTGGAAACACCATATATTTT.

The chain links TRBV7-9 to TRBJ2-5; 8 bases align to TRBD2. Germline CDR1 reads SEHNR; CDR2 reads FQNEAQ (reference sequence). This CDR3 has 15 amino acids. V was pared by 3 bases and J by 8 bases, with 11 bases of the junction left unmatched. The CDR3 loop reads CASSFWVAGTGTQYF. The CDR3 coding sequence is TGTGCCAGCAGCTTCTGGGTAGCGGGAACAGGAACCCAGTACTTC.

In its sample, this clone was seen a few times. The chain couples TRBV5-1 to TRBJ2-1; D is possibly TRBD1 (6 bases). V dropped 6 bases and J dropped 2 bases, with 12 bases sitting between them. The CDR3 covers 14 residues. Germline values: CDR1 SGHRS, CDR2 YFSETQ. DNA for the CDR3: TGCGCCAGCATGCCGGACAGTCCCTACAATGAGCAGTTCTTC. It encodes CASMPDSPYNEQFF.

This CDR3 is CASSPGTGGRWETQYF. The CDR3 region has the DNA TGTGCCAGCAGCCCCGGGACAGGGGGCCGGTGGGAGACCCAGTACTTC. The rearrangement uses TRBV7-7 and TRBJ2-5, with 12 bases aligning to TRBD1. The V segment lost 5 bases and the J segment 5 bases; nucleotides outside the gene matches: 9. There are 16 residues in the CDR3. Germline CDR1 and CDR2: SSHAT and FNYEAQ (reference sequence).

The chain is built from TRBV6-1 and TRBJ2-2; TRBD1 or TRBD2 may be the D gene (5 bases each). CDR1 and CDR2 (germline): MNHNS, SASEGT. V dropped 8 bases and J dropped 6 bases, with 7 bases sitting between them. The CDR3 is made up of 11 amino acids. The CDR3 nucleotides are TGTGCCAGCCGGGACCCCGGGGAGCTGTTTTTT. Amino acids: CASRDPGELFF.